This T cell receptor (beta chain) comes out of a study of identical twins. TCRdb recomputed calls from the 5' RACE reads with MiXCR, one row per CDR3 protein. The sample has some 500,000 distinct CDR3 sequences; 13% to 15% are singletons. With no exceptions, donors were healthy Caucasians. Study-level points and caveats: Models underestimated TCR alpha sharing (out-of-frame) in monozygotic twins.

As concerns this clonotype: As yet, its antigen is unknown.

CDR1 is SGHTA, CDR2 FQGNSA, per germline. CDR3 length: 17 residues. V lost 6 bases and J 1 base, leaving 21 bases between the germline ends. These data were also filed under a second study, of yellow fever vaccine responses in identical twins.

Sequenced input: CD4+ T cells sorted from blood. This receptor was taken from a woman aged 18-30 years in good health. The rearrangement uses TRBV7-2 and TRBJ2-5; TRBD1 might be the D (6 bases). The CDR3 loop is CASSYAPGTPAQETQYF. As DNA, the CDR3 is TGTGCCAGCAGTTACGCCCCCGGGACACCAGCCCAAGAGACCCAGTACTTC.